This entry features one T cell receptor beta chain sequence. The entry originates in a study of blood T cell repertoires in COVID-19. Germline CDR1 SEHNR, CDR2 FQNEAQ (reference sequence). V lost 0 bases and J lost 8, with 13 bases in between. The CDR3 contains 14 residues. Clones were sequenced by immunoSEQ multiplex PCR, and TCRdb holds only the in-frame ones, with some missing. The sample lists around 130,000 clones, over 80% occurring once. The sample taken for sequencing was peripheral blood. This TCR derives from a man aged 35 to 55 with active or convalescent COVID-19. The chain combines TRBV7-9 with TRBJ1-2, with TRBD1 as a possible D gene (6 bases). The CDR3 coding sequence is TGTGCCAGCAGCTTAGCGGGAACAGGGAGCGGCTACACCTTC. It is translated as CASSLAGTGSGYTF.